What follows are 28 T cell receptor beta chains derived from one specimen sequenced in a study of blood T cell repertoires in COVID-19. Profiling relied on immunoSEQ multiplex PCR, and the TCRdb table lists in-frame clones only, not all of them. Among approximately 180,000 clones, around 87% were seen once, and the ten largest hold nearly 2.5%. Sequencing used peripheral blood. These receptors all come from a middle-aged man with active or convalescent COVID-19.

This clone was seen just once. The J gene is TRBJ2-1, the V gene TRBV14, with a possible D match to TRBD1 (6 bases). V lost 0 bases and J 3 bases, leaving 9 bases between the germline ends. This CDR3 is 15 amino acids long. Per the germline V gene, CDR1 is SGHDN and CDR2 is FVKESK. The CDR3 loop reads CASSQDSGVYNEQFF. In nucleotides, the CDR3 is TGTGCCAGCAGCCAAGATTCAGGGGTCTACAATGAGCAGTTCTTC.

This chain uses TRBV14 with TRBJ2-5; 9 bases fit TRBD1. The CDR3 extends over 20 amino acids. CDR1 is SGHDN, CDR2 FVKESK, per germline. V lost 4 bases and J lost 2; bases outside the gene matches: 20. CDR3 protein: CASSPLRVRSTGGYQETQYF. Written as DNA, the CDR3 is TGTGCCAGCAGCCCATTACGGGTTCGTTCGACAGGGGGTTATCAAGAGACCCAGTACTTC. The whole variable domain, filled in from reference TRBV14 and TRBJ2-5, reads EAGVTQFPSHSVIEKGQTVTLRCDPISGHDNLYWYRRVMGKEIKFLLHFVKESKQDESGMPNNRFLAERTGGTYSTLKVQPAELEDSGVYFCASSPLRVRSTGGYQETQYFGPGTRLLVL.

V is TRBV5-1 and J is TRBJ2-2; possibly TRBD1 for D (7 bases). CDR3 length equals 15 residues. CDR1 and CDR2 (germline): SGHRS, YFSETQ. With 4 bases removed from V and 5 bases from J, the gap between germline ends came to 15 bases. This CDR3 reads CASSVLAGGTGELFF. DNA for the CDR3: TGCGCCAGCAGCGTACTAGCAGGGGGGACCGGGGAGCTGTTTTTT.

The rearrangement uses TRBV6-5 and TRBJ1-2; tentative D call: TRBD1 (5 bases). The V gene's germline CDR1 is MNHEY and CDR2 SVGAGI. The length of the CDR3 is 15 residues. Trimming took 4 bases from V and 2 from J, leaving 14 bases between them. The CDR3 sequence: CASSLTATFNYGYTF. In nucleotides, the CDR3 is TGTGCCAGCAGTTTGACAGCCACCTTCAACTATGGCTACACCTTC.

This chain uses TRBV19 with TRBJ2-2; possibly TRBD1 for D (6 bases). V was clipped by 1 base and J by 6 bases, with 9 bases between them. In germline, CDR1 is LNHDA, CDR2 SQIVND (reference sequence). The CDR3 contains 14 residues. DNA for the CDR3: TGTGCCAGTAGTATAGGCAAGGGGGCCGGGGAGCTGTTTTTT. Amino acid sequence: CASSIGKGAGELFF.

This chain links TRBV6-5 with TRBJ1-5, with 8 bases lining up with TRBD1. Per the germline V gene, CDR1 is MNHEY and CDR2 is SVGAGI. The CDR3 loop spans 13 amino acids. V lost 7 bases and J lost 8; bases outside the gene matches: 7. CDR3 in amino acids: CASKTTGAEPQHF. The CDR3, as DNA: TGTGCCAGCAAGACGACAGGGGCAGAGCCCCAGCATTTT.

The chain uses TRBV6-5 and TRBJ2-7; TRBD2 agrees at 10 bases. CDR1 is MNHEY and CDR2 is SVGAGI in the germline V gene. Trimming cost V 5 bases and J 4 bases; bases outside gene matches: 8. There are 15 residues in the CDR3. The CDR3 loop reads CASSRDLAGEYEQYF. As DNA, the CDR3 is TGTGCCAGCAGTAGGGACCTAGCGGGAGAATACGAGCAGTACTTC.

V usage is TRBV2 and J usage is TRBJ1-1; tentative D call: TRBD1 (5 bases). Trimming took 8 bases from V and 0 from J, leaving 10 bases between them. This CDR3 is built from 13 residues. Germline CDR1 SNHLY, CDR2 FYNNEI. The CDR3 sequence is CASGGHLNTEAFF. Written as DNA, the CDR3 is TGTGCCAGCGGCGGACACTTGAACACTGAAGCTTTCTTT.

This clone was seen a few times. As DNA, the CDR3 is TGTGCCATCAGTGAGTCGAGGTTACCGGACAGGACCTCATCGGGCTATGGCTACACCTTC. Translating gives CAISESRLPDRTSSGYGYTF. This chain links TRBV10-3 with TRBJ1-2; 7 positions agree with TRBD1. CDR3 length equals 20 residues. The trim removed 0 bases at V and 4 bases at J, leaving 20 bases unmatched. Germline CDR1 and CDR2: ENHRY and SYGVKD.

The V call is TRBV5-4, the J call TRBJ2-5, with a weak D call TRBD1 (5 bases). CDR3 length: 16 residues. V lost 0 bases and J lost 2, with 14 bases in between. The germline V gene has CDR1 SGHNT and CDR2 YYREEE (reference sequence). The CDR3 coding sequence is TGTGCCAGCAGCTTGGACAGGCCTACCCGACAAGAGACCCAGTACTTC. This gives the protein CASSLDRPTRQETQYF. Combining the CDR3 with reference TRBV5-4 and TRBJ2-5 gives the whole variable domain ETGVTQSPTHLIKTRGQQVTLRCSSQSGHNTVSWYQQALGQGPQFIFQYYREEENGRGNFPPRFSGLQFPNYSSELNVNALELDDSALYLCASSLDRPTRQETQYFGPGTRLLVL.

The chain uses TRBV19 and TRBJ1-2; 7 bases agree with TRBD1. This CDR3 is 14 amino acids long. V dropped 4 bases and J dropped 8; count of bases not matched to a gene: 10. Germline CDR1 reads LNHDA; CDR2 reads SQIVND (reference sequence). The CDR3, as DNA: TGTGCCAGTAGTAAGGCAGGGGGTATCACCGGCTACACCTTC. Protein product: CASSKAGGITGYTF.

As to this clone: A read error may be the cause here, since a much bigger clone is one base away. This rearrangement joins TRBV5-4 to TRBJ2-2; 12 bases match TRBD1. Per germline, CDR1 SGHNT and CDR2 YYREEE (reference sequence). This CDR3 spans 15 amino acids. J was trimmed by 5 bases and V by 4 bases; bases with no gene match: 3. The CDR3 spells CASSPGQGATGELFF. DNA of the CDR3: TGTGCCAGCAGCCCGGGACAGGGGGCGACCGGGGAGCTGTTTTTT.

CDR3 nucleotides: TGTGCCAGTAGTACGACCGGGACAGGGGGAAATGAAAAACTGTTTTTT. This gives the protein CASSTTGTGGNEKLFF. The chain has TRBV19 and TRBJ1-4, with 11 bases lining up with TRBD1. Germline CDR1 reads LNHDA; CDR2 reads SQIVND (reference sequence). This CDR3 has 16 amino acids. The trim removed 4 bases at V and 5 bases at J, leaving 6 bases unmatched.

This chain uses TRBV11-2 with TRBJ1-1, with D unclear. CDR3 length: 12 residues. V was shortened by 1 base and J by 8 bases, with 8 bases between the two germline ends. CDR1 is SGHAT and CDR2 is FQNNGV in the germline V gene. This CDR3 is CASSLGWQEAFF. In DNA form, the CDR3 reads TGTGCCAGCAGCTTAGGGTGGCAAGAAGCTTTCTTT.

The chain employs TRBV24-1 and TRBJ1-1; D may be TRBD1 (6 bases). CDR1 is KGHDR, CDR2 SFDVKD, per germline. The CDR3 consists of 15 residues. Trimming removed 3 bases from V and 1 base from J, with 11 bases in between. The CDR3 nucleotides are TGTGCCACCAGTGATCGGGGGGGCCCGAACACTGAAGCTTTCTTT. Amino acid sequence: CATSDRGGPNTEAFF.

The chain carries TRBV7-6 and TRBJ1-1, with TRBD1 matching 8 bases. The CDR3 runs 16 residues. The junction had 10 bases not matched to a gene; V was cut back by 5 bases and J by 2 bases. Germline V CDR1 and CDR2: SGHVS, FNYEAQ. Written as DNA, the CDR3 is TGTGCCAGCAGCCCAACAGACAGGGGCGGAAACACTGAAGCTTTCTTT. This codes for CASSPTDRGGNTEAFF.

The CDR3 nucleotides are TGCAGCGTTGAATTTAGGGGGCAGGACTATGGCTACACCTTC. As protein: CSVEFRGQDYGYTF. The chain couples TRBV29-1 to TRBJ1-2; 7 nucleotides line up with TRBD1. V lost 2 bases to trimming and J lost 3 bases; unmatched junction nucleotides: 6. This CDR3 has 14 residues. Germline-derived CDR1 and CDR2 are SQVTM and ANQGSEA.

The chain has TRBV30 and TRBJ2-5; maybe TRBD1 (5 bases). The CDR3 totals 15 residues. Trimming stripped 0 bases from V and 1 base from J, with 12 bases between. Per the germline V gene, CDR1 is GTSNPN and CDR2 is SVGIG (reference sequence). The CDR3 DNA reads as TGTGCCTGGAGTGTTGGGCAGGGTTTCCAAGAGACCCAGTACTTC. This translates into CAWSVGQGFQETQYF.

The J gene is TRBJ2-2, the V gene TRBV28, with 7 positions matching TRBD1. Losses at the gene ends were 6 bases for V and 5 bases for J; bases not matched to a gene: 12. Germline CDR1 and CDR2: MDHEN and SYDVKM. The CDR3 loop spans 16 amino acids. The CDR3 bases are TGTGCCAGCAGGCCAGTCCGGGACAGACTTACCGGGGAGCTGTTTTTT. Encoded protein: CASRPVRDRLTGELFF. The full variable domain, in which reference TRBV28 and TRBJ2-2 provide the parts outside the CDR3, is DVKVTQSSRYLVKRTGEKVFLECVQDMDHENMFWYRQDPGLGLRLIYFSYDVKMKEKGDIPEGYSVSREKKERFSLILESASTNQTSMYLCASRPVRDRLTGELFFGEGSRLTVL.

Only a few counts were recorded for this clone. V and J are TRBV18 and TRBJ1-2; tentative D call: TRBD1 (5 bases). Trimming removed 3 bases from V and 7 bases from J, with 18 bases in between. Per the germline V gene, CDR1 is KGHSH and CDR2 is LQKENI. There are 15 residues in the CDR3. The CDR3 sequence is CASSPSQGSMGGYTF. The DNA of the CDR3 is TGTGCCAGCTCACCCTCCCAGGGCTCCATGGGTGGCTACACCTTC.

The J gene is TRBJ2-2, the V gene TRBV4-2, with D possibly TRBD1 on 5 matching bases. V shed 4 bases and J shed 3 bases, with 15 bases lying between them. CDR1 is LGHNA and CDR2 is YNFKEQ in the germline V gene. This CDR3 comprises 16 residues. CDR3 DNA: TGTGCCAGCAGCCCAGGACACGCCCTATACACCGGGGAGCTGTTTTTT. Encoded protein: CASSPGHALYTGELFF.

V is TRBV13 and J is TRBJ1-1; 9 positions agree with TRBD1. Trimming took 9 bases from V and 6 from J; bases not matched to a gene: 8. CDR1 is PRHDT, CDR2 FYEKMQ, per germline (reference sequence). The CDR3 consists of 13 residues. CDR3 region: CASGQGIISEAFF. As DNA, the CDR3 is TGTGCCAGTGGACAGGGGATTATTTCTGAAGCTTTCTTT.

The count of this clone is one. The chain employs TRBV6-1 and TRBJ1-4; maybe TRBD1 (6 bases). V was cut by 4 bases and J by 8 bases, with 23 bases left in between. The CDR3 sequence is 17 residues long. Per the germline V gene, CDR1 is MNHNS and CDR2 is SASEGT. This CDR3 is CASSGASRQALREKLFF. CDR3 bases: TGTGCCAGCAGTGGAGCGAGTCGACAGGCTTTGAGGGAAAAACTGTTTTTT.

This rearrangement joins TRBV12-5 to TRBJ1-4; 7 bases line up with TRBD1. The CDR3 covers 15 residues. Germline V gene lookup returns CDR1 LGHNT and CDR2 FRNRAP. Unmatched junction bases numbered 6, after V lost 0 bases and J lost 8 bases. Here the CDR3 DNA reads TGTGCTAGTGGTTTGGTTATTTCGGGACAGGAAAAACTGTTTTTT. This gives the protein CASGLVISGQEKLFF.

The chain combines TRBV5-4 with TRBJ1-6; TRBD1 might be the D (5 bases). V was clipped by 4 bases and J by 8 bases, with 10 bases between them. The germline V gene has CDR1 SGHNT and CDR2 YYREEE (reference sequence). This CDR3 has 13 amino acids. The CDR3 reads CASSPTGDSPLHF. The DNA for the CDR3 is TGTGCCAGCAGCCCGACGGGGGATTCACCCCTCCACTTT.

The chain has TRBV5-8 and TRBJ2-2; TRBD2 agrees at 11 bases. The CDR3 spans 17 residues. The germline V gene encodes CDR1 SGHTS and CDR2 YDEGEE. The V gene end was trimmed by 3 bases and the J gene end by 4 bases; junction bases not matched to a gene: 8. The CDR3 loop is CASSWIGLAGITGELFF. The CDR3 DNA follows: TGTGCCAGCAGCTGGATTGGACTAGCGGGCATCACCGGGGAGCTGTTTTTT.

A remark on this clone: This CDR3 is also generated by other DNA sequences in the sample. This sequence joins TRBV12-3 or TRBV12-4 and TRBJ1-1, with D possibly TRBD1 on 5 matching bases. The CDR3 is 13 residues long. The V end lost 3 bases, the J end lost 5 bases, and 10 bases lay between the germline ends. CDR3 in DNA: TGTGCCAGCAGTTTGAAGGGGCAGACTGAAGCTTTCTTT. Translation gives CASSLKGQTEAFF.

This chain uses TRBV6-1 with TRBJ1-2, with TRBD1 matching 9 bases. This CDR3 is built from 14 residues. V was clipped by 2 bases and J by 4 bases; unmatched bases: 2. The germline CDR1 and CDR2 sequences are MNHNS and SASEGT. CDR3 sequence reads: CASSETGGGYGYTF. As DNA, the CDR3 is TGTGCCAGCAGTGAAACAGGGGGCGGCTATGGCTACACCTTC.